The 16 T cell receptor beta chains below come from one sample, sequenced in a study of shared clonotypes between healthy human individuals. Measured with immunoSEQ multiplex PCR; TCRdb has only the in-frame clones, and not every one. The sample shows 2 million to 2.5 million clones, around 95% of them seen only once. Sequencing was carried out using naive CD4+ T cells sorted from blood. Subset specified: CD45RA+ positively selected. The source of these receptors is a man aged 18-30 years in good health.

The J gene is TRBJ1-1, the V gene TRBV19, with D hard to call. Germline CDR1 is LNHDA and CDR2 is SQIVND (reference sequence). The CDR3 has 14 amino acids. Between the trimmed V and J ends, which lost 0 bases and 11 bases, there was a span of 16 bases. The CDR3 nucleotides read TGTGCCAGTAGTATAGACACGGGAATAGGCGAGGCTTTCTTT. Translating it yields CASSIDTGIGEAFF.

The chain carries TRBV18 and TRBJ1-1; the D gene is possibly TRBD1 (5 bases). Trimming removed 0 bases at V and 10 bases at J, with 15 bases between. Germline CDR1 is KGHSH and CDR2 is LQKENI. The CDR3 sequence is 14 residues long. The CDR3 region has the DNA TGTGCCAGCTCACCACCAGGAGGGGAGGGGCGAGCTTTCTTT. Translating it yields CASSPPGGEGRAFF.

This clone was seen a few times. The V and J genes are TRBV5-1 and TRBJ1-1, with 8 bases lining up with TRBD1. V lost 0 bases and J lost 7; bases outside the gene matches: 2. The CDR3 runs 13 residues. Looked up from germline, CDR1 is SGHRS and CDR2 is YFSETQ. As DNA, the CDR3 is TGCGCCAGCAGCTTGGGACAGGGGAGTGAAGCTTTCTTT. Its translation is CASSLGQGSEAFF.

The CDR3 loop is CASSLTGGLTSTDTQYF. DNA of the CDR3: TGTGCCAGCAGCTTAACGGGGGGATTGACGTCCACAGATACGCAGTATTTT. The V call is TRBV11-2, the J call TRBJ2-3, with 7 bases that match TRBD2. The CDR3 totals 17 residues. The trim removed 2 bases at V and 2 bases at J, leaving 10 bases unmatched. CDR1 and CDR2 from the germline V gene are SGHAT and FQNNGV.

The chain couples TRBV6-1 to TRBJ1-3; D is unresolved. From germline, CDR1 is MNHNS and CDR2 SASEGT. V gave up 2 bases and J gave up 2 bases, with 13 bases separating them. The CDR3 extends over 16 amino acids. CDR3 sequence reads: CASSEISRLTGNTIYF. CDR3 bases: TGTGCCAGCAGTGAAATATCCCGACTCACTGGAAACACCATATATTTT.

The CDR3 DNA sequence: TGTGCCAGCAGCTTAGTACAGAGAACTCACGAGCAGTACTTC. Protein: CASSLVQRTHEQYF. The J gene is TRBJ2-7, the V gene TRBV11-2; D ambiguous. This CDR3 region has 14 residues. V lost 1 base and J 5 bases, leaving 12 bases between the germline ends. Germline V gene sequence: CDR1 SGHAT, CDR2 FQNNGV.

The chain uses TRBV7-2 and TRBJ1-3, with D maybe TRBD1 (5 bases). Looked up from germline, CDR1 is SGHTA and CDR2 is FQGNSA. This CDR3 region has 14 residues. The V and J ends lost 5 bases and 2 bases respectively, with 10 bases between them. CDR3 sequence (DNA): TGTGCCAGCAGCCCCTGGGGGGCTGGAAACACCATATATTTT. It specifies CASSPWGAGNTIYF.

This clone was recorded only once. An end of the junction does not agree with germline; a read error may underlie this. This chain uses TRBV28 with TRBJ2-1, with no clear D. The CDR3 is made up of 19 amino acids. Germline V gene lookup returns CDR1 MDHEN and CDR2 SYDVKM. The CDR3 here is CASSLSGLSTGHFYDEQFF. DNA for the CDR3: TGTGCCAGCAGTTTATCCGGTCTCAGCACGGGCCACTTCTACGATGAGCAGTTCTTC.

The sample holds one count of this clone. The chain is built from TRBV5-1 and TRBJ2-7; 9 nucleotides agree with TRBD1. The V and J ends lost 0 bases and 3 bases, in that order; junction bases with no gene match: 4. Germline CDR1 reads SGHRS; CDR2 reads YFSETQ. The CDR3 is 15 residues long. CDR3 in DNA: TGCGCCAGCAGCTTGGAAGGGACAGGGTTCTACGAGCAGTACTTC. Its protein is CASSLEGTGFYEQYF.

The CDR3 protein is CASSEGISPNYGYTF. DNA of the CDR3: TGTGCCAGCAGTGAAGGTATCAGCCCTAACTATGGCTACACCTTC. The V and J genes are TRBV6-1 and TRBJ1-2; D uncertain. The germline V and J ends were trimmed by 1 base and 0 bases, with 9 bases remaining between them. Germline-derived CDR1 and CDR2 are MNHNS and SASEGT. The CDR3 extends over 15 amino acids.

This clone was seen only once. This chain uses TRBV6-6 with TRBJ2-1; TRBD1 might be the D (6 bases). Germline values: CDR1 MNHNY, CDR2 SVGAGI (reference sequence). CDR3 length: 14 amino acids. Between the trimmed V and J ends, which lost 5 bases and 0 bases, there was a span of 8 bases. The CDR3 DNA is TGTGCCAGCAGTGGGACATTCTCCTACAATGAGCAGTTCTTC. Amino acids: CASSGTFSYNEQFF.

The chain has TRBV6-6 and TRBJ2-7, with 7 nucleotides matching TRBD1. The germline CDR1 and CDR2 sequences are MNHNY and SVGAGI (reference sequence). The ends lost 1 base at V and 0 bases at J; junction bases unmatched: 3. This CDR3 region has 15 residues. CDR3 amino acids: CASSYWAGGSYEQYF. Written as DNA, the CDR3 is TGTGCCAGCAGTTACTGGGCAGGGGGCTCCTACGAGCAGTACTTC.

This clone was picked up one time. The genes are TRBV2 and TRBJ2-3; D uncertain. V was trimmed by 6 bases and J by 0 bases, leaving 7 bases between them. Germline lookup yields CDR1 SNHLY and CDR2 FYNNEI. This CDR3 has 13 amino acids. For the CDR3, the DNA is TGTGCCAGCAGCGGCAGCAGCACAGATACGCAGTATTTT. Translation gives CASSGSSTDTQYF.

This rearrangement joins TRBV4-1 to TRBJ2-7; 7 nucleotides match TRBD2. The CDR3 has 14 amino acids. From germline, CDR1 is MGHRA and CDR2 YSYEKL. J gave up 2 bases and V 4 bases, and 5 bases lay outside the gene matches. The CDR3: CASSRLAGAYEQYF. For the CDR3, the DNA is TGCGCCAGCAGCCGCCTCGCGGGAGCCTACGAGCAGTACTTC.

This clone was recorded only once. Other nucleotide sequences from this sample produce the same CDR3. V usage is TRBV2 and J usage is TRBJ1-1; D is unresolved. The CDR3 has 13 residues. Trimming shortened V by 2 bases and J by 2 bases, and 6 bases separated the two germline ends. Germline assignment: CDR1 SNHLY and CDR2 FYNNEI. The CDR3 reads CASSENPNTEAFF. In DNA form, the CDR3 reads TGTGCCAGCAGTGAAAACCCTAACACTGAAGCTTTCTTT.

The V call is TRBV6-1, the J call TRBJ1-3, with 7 bases aligning to TRBD1. With 4 bases clipped from V and 1 base from J, the junction kept 1 base outside the gene matches. The germline V gene encodes CDR1 MNHNS and CDR2 SASEGT. This CDR3 comprises 14 residues. The CDR3 loop reads CASSVQGSGNTIYF. CDR3 sequence (DNA): TGTGCCAGCAGTGTACAGGGGTCTGGAAACACCATATATTTT.